A single sample gave rise to the 20 T cell receptor beta chains below, sequenced in a study of blood T cell repertoires in COVID-19 (dated by TCRdb to 2018 to 2020). Receptor libraries were prepared by the immunoSEQ multiplex PCR assay. TCRdb took this table from immuneACCESS and kept in-frame rearrangements with V and J called. Such tables lack part of the clones; where checked against another copy, unresolved V genes explain under half of the gap, and the rest is unexplained. Counted in this sample were about 360,000 clones; roughly 90% of them appeared once. Less than 9% of the sample rests with the top ten. The source material was peripheral blood. The source of these receptors is a woman aged 60-75 years with COVID-19, enrolled during active disease.

This clone was seen a single time. J is TRBJ2-2 and V is TRBV7-3, with 11 bases matching TRBD2. This CDR3 is built from 15 residues. Germline V lookup: CDR1 SGHTA, CDR2 FQGTGA. Unmatched junction bases numbered 4, after V lost 4 bases and J lost 6 bases. In DNA, the CDR3 is TGTGCCAGCAGCTCGACTAGCGGGGTGGCCGGGGAGCTGTTTTTT. Amino acids: CASSSTSGVAGELFF.

This clone was seen a handful of times. This chain connects TRBV29-1 to TRBJ1-2; D remains unclear. The CDR3 consists of 12 residues. Germline values: CDR1 SQVTM, CDR2 ANQGSEA. Trimming took 2 bases from V and 0 from J, leaving 4 bases between them. The CDR3 protein is CSVETANYGYTF. The CDR3 DNA sequence: TGCAGCGTTGAAACAGCTAACTATGGCTACACCTTC.

This clone was observed a single time. This rearrangement joins TRBV6-5 to TRBJ1-4, with a tentative D call TRBD1 (5 bases). Trimming left V 7 bases short and J 1 base short, with 7 bases between. Germline assignment: CDR1 MNHEY and CDR2 SVGAGI. This CDR3 region has 13 residues. This CDR3 reads CASTRGTNEKLFF. CDR3 DNA: TGTGCCAGCACTAGGGGAACTAATGAAAAACTGTTTTTT.

J is TRBJ2-7 and V is TRBV6-5, with 7 bases lining up with TRBD1. The CDR3 has 14 amino acids. Germline assignment: CDR1 MNHEY and CDR2 SVGAGI. The V segment lost 4 bases and the J segment 4 bases; nucleotides outside the gene matches: 7. CDR3 nucleotides: TGTGCCAGCAGTTTGGCCAGGGGGTTATACGAGCAGTACTTC. It codes for CASSLARGLYEQYF.

The genes are TRBV27 and TRBJ2-7; 10 bases agree with TRBD1. CDR1 and CDR2 (germline): MNHEY, SMNVEV (reference sequence). This CDR3 comprises 15 residues. Trimming took 5 bases from V and 2 from J; bases not matched to a gene: 6. The CDR3 bases are TGTGCCAGCAGTGGGGGACAGGGGAAAACCTACGAGCAGTACTTC. It encodes CASSGGQGKTYEQYF.

J is TRBJ2-7 and V is TRBV18; 7 nucleotides line up with TRBD1. Germline V gives CDR1 KGHSH, CDR2 LQKENI. This CDR3 spans 12 amino acids. V was pared by 6 bases and J by 5 bases, with 4 bases of the junction left unmatched. The CDR3 loop reads CASSEGGHEQYF. The CDR3 DNA follows: TGTGCCAGCTCCGAAGGGGGCCACGAGCAGTACTTC.

The chain carries TRBV27 and TRBJ2-1; 7 nucleotides line up with TRBD2. The germline gives CDR1 MNHEY, CDR2 SMNVEV (reference sequence). The CDR3 runs 14 residues. The ends lost 6 bases at V and 10 bases at J; junction bases unmatched: 12. The CDR3 protein is CASSLNAGGSEQFF. In DNA, the CDR3 is TGTGCCAGCAGCTTAAATGCCGGGGGGAGCGAGCAGTTCTTC.

This chain uses TRBV3-1 (or the pseudogene TRBV3-2) with TRBJ1-1, with TRBD1 matching 7 bases. The V segment lost 5 bases and the J segment 8 bases; nucleotides outside the gene matches: 2. There are 11 residues in the CDR3. Germline lookup yields CDR1 LGHDT and CDR2 YNNKEL (reference sequence). The CDR3 region is CASSAGQEAFF. CDR3 sequence (DNA): TGTGCCAGCAGCGCGGGACAGGAAGCTTTCTTT.

The CDR3 loop is CASSWSGGSNSPLHF. As DNA, the CDR3 is TGTGCCAGCAGCTGGAGTGGGGGGAGTAATTCACCCCTCCACTTT. V is TRBV5-5 and J is TRBJ1-6; the D gene is possibly TRBD1 (5 bases). Trimming took off 3 bases at V and 6 bases at J, with 13 bases between the two ends. The CDR3 extends over 15 amino acids. The V gene's germline CDR1 is SGHKS and CDR2 YYEKEE (reference sequence).

This chain uses TRBV27 with TRBJ1-2; TRBD1 matches 8 bases. The junction had 7 bases not matched to a gene; V was cut back by 7 bases and J by 0 bases. Per the germline V gene, CDR1 is MNHEY and CDR2 is SMNVEV (reference sequence). The CDR3 is 15 amino acids. The CDR3 region has the DNA TGTGCCAGCAAGATAGGGACAGGAGCTAACTATGGCTACACCTTC. This translates into CASKIGTGANYGYTF.

This chain links TRBV5-1 with TRBJ2-7; 7 bases agree with TRBD1. With 7 bases clipped from V and 0 bases from J, the junction kept 7 bases outside the gene matches. Looked up from germline, CDR1 is SGHRS and CDR2 is YFSETQ. This CDR3 is 14 amino acids long. The CDR3 DNA follows: TGCGCCAGCCGCTCCGGGACAGCCTCCTACGAGCAGTACTTC. The encoded protein is CASRSGTASYEQYF.

This clone was detected a few times. The chain joins TRBV4-1 to TRBJ1-6, with D hard to call. V was trimmed by 3 bases and J by 7 bases, leaving 22 bases between them. The CDR3 is 18 residues long. CDR1 and CDR2 (germline): MGHRA, YSYEKL. CDR3 coding DNA: TGCGCCAGCAGCCAGGCGTACAGCGGGCTGGGATCCAATTCACCCCTCCACTTT. Residues: CASSQAYSGLGSNSPLHF.

The chain carries TRBV5-6 and TRBJ2-2, with D perhaps matching TRBD2 (7 bases). Germline values: CDR1 SGHDT, CDR2 YYEEEE. Trimming took off 2 bases at V and 3 bases at J, with 17 bases between the two ends. This CDR3 has 17 amino acids. Here the CDR3 reads CASSFRPAGADTGELFF. DNA of the CDR3: TGTGCCAGCAGCTTTCGCCCGGCGGGGGCGGACACCGGGGAGCTGTTTTTT.

This clone was counted a single time. The chain combines TRBV19 with TRBJ2-3, with D possibly being TRBD2 (6 bases). V was trimmed by 8 bases and J by 0 bases, leaving 15 bases between them. The CDR3 contains 15 residues. Germline-derived CDR1 and CDR2 are LNHDA and SQIVND (reference sequence). CDR3 protein: CASARGLVSTDTQYF. The CDR3 region has the DNA TGTGCCAGTGCCCGGGGGTTGGTTAGCACAGATACGCAGTATTTT.

The chain employs TRBV27 and TRBJ1-5; 8 bases are a match to TRBD1. CDR1 and CDR2 from the germline V gene are MNHEY and SMNVEV (reference sequence). With V trimmed by 8 bases and J by 9 bases, 15 bases remained unmatched. The CDR3 sequence is 15 residues long. This CDR3 is CASAQGAIGGWPQHF. As DNA, the CDR3 is TGTGCCAGCGCTCAGGGGGCCATTGGAGGGTGGCCCCAGCATTTT.

This clone was detected only a few times. The chain carries TRBV7-9 and TRBJ1-1, with D possibly matching TRBD1 (5 bases). Per the germline V gene, CDR1 is SEHNR and CDR2 is FQNEAQ (reference sequence). The CDR3 has 15 amino acids. Trimming took 1 base from V and 3 from J, leaving 12 bases between them. The CDR3 sequence is CASSLEGRGDTEAFF. In DNA form, the CDR3 reads TGTGCCAGCAGCTTAGAAGGGCGGGGGGACACTGAAGCTTTCTTT.

The chain couples TRBV2 to TRBJ1-3; the D is unclear. Trimming stripped 3 bases from V and 1 base from J, with 13 bases between. Germline V gene sequence: CDR1 SNHLY, CDR2 FYNNEI. The CDR3 is made up of 16 amino acids. DNA for the CDR3: TGTGCCAGCAGTGAGCTGTCCTTACGGTCTGGAAACACCATATATTTT. Encoded protein: CASSELSLRSGNTIYF.

The chain recombines TRBV11-2 with TRBJ1-2, with 11 bases that match TRBD1. Germline V gene sequence: CDR1 SGHAT, CDR2 FQNNGV. The CDR3 loop spans 15 amino acids. The V and J ends lost 5 bases and 4 bases, in that order; junction bases with no gene match: 6. CDR3 protein: CASSPGTGGFYGYTF. Here the CDR3 DNA reads TGTGCCAGCAGCCCCGGGACAGGGGGATTCTATGGCTACACCTTC.

CDR3 bases: TGTGCCAGCCGTTTTGGGACAGGGCAAGAGACCCAGTACTTC. Its translation: CASRFGTGQETQYF. V and J are TRBV6-2 or TRBV6-3 and TRBJ2-5, with 9 bases matching TRBD1. The CDR3 loop spans 14 amino acids. Germline values: CDR1 MNHEY, CDR2 SVGEGT. Losses at the gene ends were 8 bases for V and 2 bases for J; bases not matched to a gene: 6.

This chain joins TRBV6-6 and TRBJ2-5, with 9 bases lining up with TRBD1. J gave up 5 bases and V 6 bases, and 22 bases lay outside the gene matches. The CDR3 has 19 amino acids. Per germline, CDR1 MNHNY and CDR2 SVGAGI (reference sequence). The CDR3 spells CASRRWTGEPSPVGETQYF. CDR3 nucleotide sequence: TGTGCCAGCAGACGATGGACAGGGGAACCCTCCCCTGTCGGGGAGACCCAGTACTTC.